This T cell receptor (beta chain) was obtained from a study of T-cell reconstitution after alpha-beta-depleted transplantation in children. Whole-study results and caveats: Two months or so post-transplant, alpha-beta T cells reportedly derived from several hundred expanded graft clones. TCRbeta diversity was high at day 60 in some patients (a result of surviving recipient T cells and thymic progenitors). One year post-transplant, T-cell counts and diversity were largely derived from T cells produced anew.

TCRbeta library construction was performed incorporating unique molecular identifiers. Each CDR3 protein gets one entry after TCRdb re-called the PCR reads with MiXCR. The sample carries fewer than 350,000 distinct CDR3 sequences, 7.5% to 9% recorded once. This clonotype was seen many times. Its cognate antigen is unknown. V was pared by 0 bases and J by 7 bases, with 8 bases of the junction left unmatched. The CDR3 runs 15 residues. Germline V gives CDR1 SGDLS, CDR2 YYNGEE. The chain combines TRBV9 with TRBJ2-3, with TRBD2 matching 7 bases. The source of this sequence is a female patient aged 2-10 years who had a stem cell transplant for Fanconi anemia, so the T cells may come from the graft donor. This material consisted of peripheral blood, taken 360 days after TCRalphabeta/CD19-depleted stem cell transplant. CDR3 nucleotides: TGTGCCAGCAGCGTAGCGGGGACTAACTATTATACGCAGTATTTT. Its protein product is CASSVAGTNYYTQYF.